This T cell receptor beta chain was identified during a study of blood T cell repertoires in COVID-19. Looking at the study overall: Collection of acute and convalescent COVID-19 samples took place in the United States, Italy and Spain. PBMCs, B-cell-depleted T cells, or T cells were the source of the cDNA or gDNA that made up the material.

Authors' methods: Estimates of nucleated cell counts were drawn from the amplification of reference gene primers. Sequencing was performed with immunoSEQ multiplex PCR; in TCRdb, only in-frame clones are kept and a portion is missing. That table is the source of V, J and clone size, and D and trimming were worked out from the DNA. This sample has approximately 400,000 clones, with about 87% found just once. V lost 4 bases, J lost 3 bases, and 14 bases lay in between. This CDR3 is 15 amino acids long. Germline CDR1 SGDLS, CDR2 YYNGEE. Clinical history as reported by participants underpinned cohort assignment.

The sample taken for sequencing was PBMCs or T cells enriched from blood (not recorded which). This TCR came from a man in his thirties or forties who had recovered from COVID-19. The gene calls are TRBV9 and TRBJ1-5; D uncertain. The CDR3 DNA reads TGTGCCAGCAGCCCACGAGAGACTGTCAATCAGCCCCAGCATTTT. Residues: CASSPRETVNQPQHF.